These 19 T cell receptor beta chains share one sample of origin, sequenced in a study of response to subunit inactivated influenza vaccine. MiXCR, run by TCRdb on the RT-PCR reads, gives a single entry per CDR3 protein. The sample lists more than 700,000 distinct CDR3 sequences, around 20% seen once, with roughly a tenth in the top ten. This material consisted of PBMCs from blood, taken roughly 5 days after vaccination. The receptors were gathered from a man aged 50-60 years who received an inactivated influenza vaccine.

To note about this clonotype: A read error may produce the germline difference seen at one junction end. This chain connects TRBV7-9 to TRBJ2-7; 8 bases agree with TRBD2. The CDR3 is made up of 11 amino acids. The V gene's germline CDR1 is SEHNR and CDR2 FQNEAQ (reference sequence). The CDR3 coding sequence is TGTGCCAGCAGCGGACTAGCCGGGGGCGACTTC. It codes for CASSGLAGGDF.

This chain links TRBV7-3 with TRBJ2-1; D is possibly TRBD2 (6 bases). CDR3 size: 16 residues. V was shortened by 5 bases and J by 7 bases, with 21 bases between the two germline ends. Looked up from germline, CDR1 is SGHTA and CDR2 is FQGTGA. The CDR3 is CASSPKGGGIGNEQFF. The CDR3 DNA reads TGTGCCAGCAGCCCGAAGGGTGGCGGGATCGGGAATGAGCAGTTCTTC.

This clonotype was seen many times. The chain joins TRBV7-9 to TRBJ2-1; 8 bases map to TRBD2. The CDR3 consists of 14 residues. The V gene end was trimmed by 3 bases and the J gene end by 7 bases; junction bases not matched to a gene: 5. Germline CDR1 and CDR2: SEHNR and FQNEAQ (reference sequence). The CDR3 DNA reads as TGTGCCAGCAGCTTCGGCGGGGGGAGTAATGAGCAGTTCTTC. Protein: CASSFGGGSNEQFF. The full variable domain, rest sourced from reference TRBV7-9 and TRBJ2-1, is DTGVSQNPRHKITKRGQNVTFRCDPISEHNRLYWYRQTLGQGPEFLTYFQNEAQLEKSRLLSDRFSAERPKGSFSTLEIQRTEQGDSAMYLCASSFGGGSNEQFFGPGTRLTVL.

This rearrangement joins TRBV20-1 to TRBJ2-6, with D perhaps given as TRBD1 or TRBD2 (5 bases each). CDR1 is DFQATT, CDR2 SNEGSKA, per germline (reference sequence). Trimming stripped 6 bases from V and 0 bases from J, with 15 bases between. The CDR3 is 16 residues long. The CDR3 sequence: CSAPTGTYSGANVLTF. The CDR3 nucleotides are TGCAGTGCGCCCACCGGGACCTACTCTGGGGCCAACGTCCTGACTTTC.

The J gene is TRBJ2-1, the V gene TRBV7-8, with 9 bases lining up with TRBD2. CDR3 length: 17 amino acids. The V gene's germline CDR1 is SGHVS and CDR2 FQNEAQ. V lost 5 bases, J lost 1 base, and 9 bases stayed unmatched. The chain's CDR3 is CASSPIGGGVSYNEQFF. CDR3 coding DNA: TGTGCCAGCAGCCCAATAGGCGGGGGGGTATCCTACAATGAGCAGTTCTTC.

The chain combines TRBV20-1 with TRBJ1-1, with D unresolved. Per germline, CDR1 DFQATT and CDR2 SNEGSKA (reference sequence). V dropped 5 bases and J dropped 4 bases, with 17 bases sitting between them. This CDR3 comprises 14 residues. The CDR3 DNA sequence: TGCAGTGCTGCTACGGACGGGAGAGGCACTGAAGCTTTCTTT. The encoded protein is CSAATDGRGTEAFF.

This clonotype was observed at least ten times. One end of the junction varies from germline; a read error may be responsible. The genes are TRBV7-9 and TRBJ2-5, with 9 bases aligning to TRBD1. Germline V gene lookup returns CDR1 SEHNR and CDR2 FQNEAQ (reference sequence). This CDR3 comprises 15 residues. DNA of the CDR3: TGTGCTAGCAGCTTGGGGGACAGGGAGCAAGAGACCCAGTACTTC. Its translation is CASSLGDREQETQYF.

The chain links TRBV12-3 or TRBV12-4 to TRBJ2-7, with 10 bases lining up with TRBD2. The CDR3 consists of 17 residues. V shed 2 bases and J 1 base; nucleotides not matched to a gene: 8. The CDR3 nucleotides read TGTGCCAGCAGTTTAAGGTTAGCGGGAGGTGAATCCTACGAGCAGTACTTC. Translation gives CASSLRLAGGESYEQYF.

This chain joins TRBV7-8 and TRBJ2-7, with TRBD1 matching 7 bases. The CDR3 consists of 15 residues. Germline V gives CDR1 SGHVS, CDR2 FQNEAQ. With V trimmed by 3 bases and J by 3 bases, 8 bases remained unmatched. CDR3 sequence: CASSLRRDRLYEQYF. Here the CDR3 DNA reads TGTGCCAGCAGCTTGCGAAGGGACAGACTCTACGAGCAGTACTTC.

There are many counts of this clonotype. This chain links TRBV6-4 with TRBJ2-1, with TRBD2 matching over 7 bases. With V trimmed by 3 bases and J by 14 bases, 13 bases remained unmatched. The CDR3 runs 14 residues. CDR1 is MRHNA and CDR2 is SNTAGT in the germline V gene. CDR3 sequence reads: CASSEFSGEGRKFF. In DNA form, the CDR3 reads TGTGCCAGCAGTGAATTTTCGGGGGAGGGCCGGAAGTTCTTC.

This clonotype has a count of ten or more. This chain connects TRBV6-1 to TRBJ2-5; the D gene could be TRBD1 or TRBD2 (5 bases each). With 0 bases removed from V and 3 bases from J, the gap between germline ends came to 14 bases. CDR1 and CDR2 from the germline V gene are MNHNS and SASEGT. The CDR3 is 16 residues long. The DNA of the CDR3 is TGTGCCAGCAGTGAAGCTCCCATTGGGGGAGAAGAGACCCAGTACTTC. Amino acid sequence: CASSEAPIGGEETQYF.

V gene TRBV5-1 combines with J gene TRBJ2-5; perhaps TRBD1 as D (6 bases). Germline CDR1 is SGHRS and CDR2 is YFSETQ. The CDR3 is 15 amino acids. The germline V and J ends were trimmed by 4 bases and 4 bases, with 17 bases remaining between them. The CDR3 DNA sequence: TGCGCCAGCAGCCCCCTGGACAGTAGGACAGAGACCCAGTACTTC. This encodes CASSPLDSRTETQYF.

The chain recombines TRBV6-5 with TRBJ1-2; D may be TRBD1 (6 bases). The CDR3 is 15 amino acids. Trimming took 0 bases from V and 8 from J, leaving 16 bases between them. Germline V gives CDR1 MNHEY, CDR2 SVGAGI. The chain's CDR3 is CASSYSGGRVWGYTF. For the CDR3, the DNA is TGTGCCAGCAGTTACTCCGGGGGGCGAGTTTGGGGCTACACCTTC.

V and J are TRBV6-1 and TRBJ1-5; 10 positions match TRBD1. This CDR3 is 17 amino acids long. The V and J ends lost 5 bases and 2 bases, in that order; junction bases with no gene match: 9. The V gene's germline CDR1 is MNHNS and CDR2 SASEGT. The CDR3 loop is CASSPDRGLSGNQPQHF. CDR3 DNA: TGTGCCAGCAGTCCGGACAGGGGGTTAAGCGGCAATCAGCCCCAGCATTTT.

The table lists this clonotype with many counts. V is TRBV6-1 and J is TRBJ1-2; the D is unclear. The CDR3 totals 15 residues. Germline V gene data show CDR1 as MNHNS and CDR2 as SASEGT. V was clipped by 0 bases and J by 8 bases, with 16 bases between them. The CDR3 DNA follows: TGTGCCAGCAGTGAAGCGCTAGGTCGCCCCGGGGGCTACACCTTC. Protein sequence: CASSEALGRPGGYTF.

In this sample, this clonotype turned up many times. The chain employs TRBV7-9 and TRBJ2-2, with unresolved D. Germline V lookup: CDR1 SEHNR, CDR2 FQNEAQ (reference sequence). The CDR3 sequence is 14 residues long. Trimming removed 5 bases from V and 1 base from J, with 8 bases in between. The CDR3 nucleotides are TGTGCCAGCAGCGCTCTTAGGAACACCGGGGAGCTGTTTTTT. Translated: CASSALRNTGELFF.

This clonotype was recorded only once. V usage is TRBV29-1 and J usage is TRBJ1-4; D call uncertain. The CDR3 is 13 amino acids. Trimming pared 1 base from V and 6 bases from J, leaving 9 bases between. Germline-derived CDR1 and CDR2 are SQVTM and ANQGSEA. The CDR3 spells CSVEAQDDEKLFF. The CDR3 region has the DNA TGCAGCGTTGAAGCCCAGGATGATGAAAAACTGTTTTTT.

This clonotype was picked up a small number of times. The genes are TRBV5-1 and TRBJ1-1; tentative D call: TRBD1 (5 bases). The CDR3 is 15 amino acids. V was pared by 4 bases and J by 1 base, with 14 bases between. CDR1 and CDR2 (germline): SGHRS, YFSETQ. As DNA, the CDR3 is TGCGCCAGCAGCGACTACACAAGGGGGAACACTGAAGCTTTCTTT. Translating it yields CASSDYTRGNTEAFF.

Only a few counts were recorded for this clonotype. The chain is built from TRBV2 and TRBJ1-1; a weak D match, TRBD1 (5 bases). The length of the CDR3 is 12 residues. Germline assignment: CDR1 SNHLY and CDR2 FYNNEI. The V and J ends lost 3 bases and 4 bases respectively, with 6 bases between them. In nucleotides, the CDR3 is TGTGCCAGCAGTGATGGGGGCACTGAAGCTTTCTTT. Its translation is CASSDGGTEAFF. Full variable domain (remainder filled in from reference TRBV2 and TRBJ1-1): EPEVTQTPSHQVTQMGQEVILRCVPISNHLYFYWYRQILGQKVEFLVSFYNNEISEKSEIFDDQFSVERPDGSNFTLKIRSTKLEDSAMYFCASSDGGTEAFFGQGTRLTVV.